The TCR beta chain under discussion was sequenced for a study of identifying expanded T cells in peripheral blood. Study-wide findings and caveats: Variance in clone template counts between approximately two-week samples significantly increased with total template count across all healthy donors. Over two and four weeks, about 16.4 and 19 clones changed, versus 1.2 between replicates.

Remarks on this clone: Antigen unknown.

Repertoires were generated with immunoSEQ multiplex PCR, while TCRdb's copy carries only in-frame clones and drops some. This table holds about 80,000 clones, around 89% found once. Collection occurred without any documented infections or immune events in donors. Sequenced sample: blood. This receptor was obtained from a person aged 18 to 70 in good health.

In nucleotides, the CDR3 is TGTGCCAGCAGCCCAGGGGGCCGGGGGCATGAGCAGTTCTTC. As protein: CASSPGGRGHEQFF. V is TRBV7-7 and J is TRBJ2-1; 8 positions agree with TRBD1. Per germline, CDR1 SSHAT and CDR2 FNYEAQ (reference sequence). V lost 5 bases, J lost 8 bases, and 8 bases stayed unmatched. This CDR3 region has 14 residues.